These 5 T cell receptor beta chains were all obtained from the same sample, sequenced in a study of blood T cell repertoires in COVID-19. Some clones are missing from TCRdb's copy, which holds only in-frame ones; the method was immunoSEQ multiplex PCR. The sample consists of more than 250,000 clones, approximately 83% of them appearing once. The specimen was peripheral blood. Every receptor here comes from a woman aged 25 to 39 who had recovered from COVID-19.

This chain links TRBV21-1 with TRBJ2-4; the DNA was not used to check the table's D call, TRBD1. TRBV21-1 has pseudogene status. This CDR3 region has 19 residues. The CDR3 region has the DNA TGTGCCAGCAGCACAAACCCGTGGTGGCCACCTGGTAAGAAAAACATTCAGTACTTC. This gives the protein CASSTNPWWPPGKKNIQYF.

The rearrangement uses TRBV5-5 and TRBJ2-7; 10 bases fit TRBD1. The V segment lost 3 bases and the J segment 2 bases; nucleotides outside the gene matches: 2. The V gene's germline CDR1 is SGHKS and CDR2 YYEKEE (reference sequence). CDR3 size: 14 residues. For the CDR3, the DNA is TGTGCCAGCAGCTATGGACAGGGGGCCTACGAGCAGTACTTC. Its translation is CASSYGQGAYEQYF.

DNA for the CDR3: TGTGCCAGCTCACCACCGGCCGGACAGGACACTGAAGCTTTCTTT. It is translated as CASSPPAGQDTEAFF. J is TRBJ1-1 and V is TRBV18, with 7 bases matching TRBD1. The germline V gene encodes CDR1 KGHSH and CDR2 LQKENI. CDR3 length equals 15 residues. With 0 bases clipped from V and 3 bases from J, the junction kept 4 bases outside the gene matches.

This sequence joins TRBV5-1 and TRBJ2-7; D may be TRBD1 (8 bases). CDR3 length equals 16 residues. Per the germline V gene, CDR1 is SGHRS and CDR2 is YFSETQ. Trimming left V 4 bases short and J 6 bases short, with 23 bases between. The CDR3 nucleotides are TGCGCCAGCAGCCAACGCCCGAGGGGAGGGACAGGCGAGCAGTACTTC. Residues: CASSQRPRGGTGEQYF.

This clone was seen only once. The CDR3 region is CASSQRRTGGYTF. DNA for the CDR3: TGTGCCAGTAGCCAAAGAAGGACAGGTGGCTACACCTTC. This sequence joins TRBV12-3 or TRBV12-4 and TRBJ1-2; 7 bases match TRBD1. The CDR3 consists of 13 residues. The V and J ends lost 9 bases and 7 bases, in that order; junction bases with no gene match: 11.